The clone carrying this T cell receptor (beta chain) was counted many times. The entry originates in a study of T cells in Graves' hyperthyroidism and ophthalmopathy. Template material for amplifying TCR beta CDR3 regions consisted of RNA transcripts. The primer set for the first-round RT-PCR of the TCR CDR3 was HTBI. TCRdb reprocessed the multiplex PCR reads with MiXCR, giving one entry per CDR3 protein. The table includes approximately 520,000 distinct CDR3 sequences, about 20% detected once. The receptor was derived from a man aged 18 to 29 with Graves' hyperthyroidism. Sequenced: blood.

The CDR3 sequence is CASSPSMRETQYF. The DNA for the CDR3 is TGTGCCAGCAGCCCCTCGATGCGAGAGACCCAGTACTTC. The gene calls are TRBV28 and TRBJ2-5; no clear D. This CDR3 is built from 13 residues. Trimming left V 6 bases short and J 4 bases short, with 12 bases between. Per germline, CDR1 MDHEN and CDR2 SYDVKM. Full variable domain (missing parts from reference TRBV28 and TRBJ2-5): DVKVTQSSRYLVKRTGEKVFLECVQDMDHENMFWYRQDPGLGLRLIYFSYDVKMKEKGDIPEGYSVSREKKERFSLILESASTNQTSMYLCASSPSMRETQYFGPGTRLLVL.